Below, one TCR beta chain is given with its context. Its antigen is not known. Clones were sequenced by immunoSEQ multiplex PCR, and TCRdb holds only the in-frame ones, with some missing. The sample lists about 17,000 clones, roughly four fifths seen once, with around 2.2% in the top ten. This sample was included in a study of OX40 agonist ivuxolimab in advanced cancers. CDR1 is MDHEN and CDR2 is SYDVKM in the germline V gene. Trimming cost V 11 bases and J 7 bases, with 18 bases left between them. The CDR3 covers 13 residues. Findings and limits, study-wide: Also present in some nonresponders was a low level of normalized T-cell clonal expansion. At 0.1 to 3.0 mg/kg, CD4+ and CD8+ blood T cells expanded clonally by week 6. Averaged across samples, CD8+ T cells carried more expanded clones than CD4+ did. Antigen targets of the expanded peripheral T cells went undetermined.

Sequenced material: CD4+ or CD8+ T cells sorted from blood, taken in a trial of the OX40 agonist ivuxolimab. The receptor's source is an adult with an advanced solid tumor such as melanoma, head and neck, liver or kidney cancer. The genes are TRBV28 and TRBJ1-5; D ambiguous. Here the CDR3 DNA reads TGTGCCGCCAGGAGGGAGCTGGGGCAGCCCCAGCATTTT. It specifies CAARRELGQPQHF.